The sample holds a few counts of the clone carrying this T cell receptor beta chain. The study profiled TCR beta VDJ and CDR3 using genomic DNA as template. A single record per CDR3 protein comes from TCRdb applying MiXCR to the reads. The data contain around 150,000 distinct CDR3 sequences, roughly 43% of them singletons. These data belong to a study of CD8+CD57+ T cells in acquired aplastic anemia. Those patients picked for sequencing had displayed CD8+CD57+ cell expansion on flow cytometry. This CDR3 is 14 amino acids long. Germline V gene sequence: CDR1 LNHNV, CDR2 YYDKDF (reference sequence). Trimming took off 0 bases at V and 8 bases at J, with 13 bases between the two ends.

The sample taken for sequencing was sorted CD4+, CD8+, or CD8+CD57+ T cells (not recorded which) from PBMCs. The chain is built from TRBV15 and TRBJ1-2; D may be TRBD1 (6 bases). The source of this sequence is a human donor with aplastic anemia. CDR3 sequence reads: CATSRDRTGTGYTF. DNA of the CDR3: TGTGCCACCAGCAGAGATAGGACGGGGACAGGCTACACCTTC.